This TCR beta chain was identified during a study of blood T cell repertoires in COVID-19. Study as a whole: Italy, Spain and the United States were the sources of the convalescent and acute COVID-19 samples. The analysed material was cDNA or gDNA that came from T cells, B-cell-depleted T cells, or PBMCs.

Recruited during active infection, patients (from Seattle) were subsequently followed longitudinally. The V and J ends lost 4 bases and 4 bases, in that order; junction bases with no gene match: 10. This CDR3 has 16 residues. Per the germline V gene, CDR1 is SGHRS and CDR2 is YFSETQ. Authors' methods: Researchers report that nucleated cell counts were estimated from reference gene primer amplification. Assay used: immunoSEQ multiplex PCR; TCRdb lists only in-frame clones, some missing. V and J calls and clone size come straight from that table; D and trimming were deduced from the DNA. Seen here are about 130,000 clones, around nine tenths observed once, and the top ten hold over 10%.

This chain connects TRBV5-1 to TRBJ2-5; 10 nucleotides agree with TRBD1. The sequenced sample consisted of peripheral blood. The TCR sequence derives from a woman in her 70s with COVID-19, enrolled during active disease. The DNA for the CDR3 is TGCGCCAGCAGCCCGGGGGACAGGGGTGAACTAGAGACCCAGTACTTC. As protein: CASSPGDRGELETQYF.